This entry lists 15 T cell receptor beta chains sequenced from one sample in a study of blood T cell repertoires in COVID-19. Sequencing was performed with immunoSEQ multiplex PCR; in TCRdb, only in-frame clones are kept and a portion is missing. This table has approximately 100,000 clones, about 80% appearing once. Sequences were obtained from peripheral blood. Receptor source: a man in his sixties or seventies with acute or convalescent COVID-19.

The CDR3 nucleotides read TGCAGTGCTAGTTGGAGAAACTATGGCTACACCTTC. Its translation: CSASWRNYGYTF. The chain uses TRBV20-1 and TRBJ1-2; D remains unclear. The V gene lost 3 bases and the J gene lost 2 bases, with 7 bases spanning the gap. The germline V gene has CDR1 DFQATT and CDR2 SNEGSKA (reference sequence). The CDR3 spans 12 residues.

The chain employs TRBV7-9 and TRBJ2-7, with 10 bases identical to TRBD2. Looked up from germline, CDR1 is SEHNR and CDR2 is FQNEAQ (reference sequence). With V trimmed by 6 bases and J by 3 bases, 2 bases remained unmatched. This CDR3 is 13 amino acids long. Written as DNA, the CDR3 is TGTGCCAGCAGAAGACTAGCGGGCTACGAGCAGTACTTC. It yields the protein CASRRLAGYEQYF.

This clone turned up a few times. J is TRBJ1-2 and V is TRBV6-1, with 10 positions matching TRBD1. V dropped 3 bases and J dropped 4; count of bases not matched to a gene: 5. From germline, CDR1 is MNHNS and CDR2 SASEGT. The CDR3 totals 15 residues. In DNA, the CDR3 is TGTGCCAGCAGTGAGGGACAGGGGTCGGTCTATGGCTACACCTTC. Protein product: CASSEGQGSVYGYTF.

The chain recombines TRBV30 with TRBJ2-4; no firm D call. CDR3 length: 16 amino acids. The germline CDR1 and CDR2 sequences are GTSNPN and SVGIG (reference sequence). V was shortened by 0 bases and J by 1 base, with 13 bases between the two germline ends. CDR3 sequence: CAWSVRLVGAKNIQYF. Here the CDR3 DNA reads TGTGCCTGGAGTGTTAGGCTAGTTGGGGCCAAAAACATTCAGTACTTC.

This chain connects TRBV19 to TRBJ1-5, with 9 bases matching TRBD1. This CDR3 is 14 amino acids long. Germline loops: CDR1 LNHDA, CDR2 SQIVND (reference sequence). The V and J ends lost 6 bases and 2 bases, in that order; junction bases with no gene match: 2. CDR3 in DNA: TGTGCCAGTAGGAGACAGGGGGGCAATCAGCCCCAGCATTTT. Its translation is CASRRQGGNQPQHF.

This chain links TRBV24-1 with TRBJ2-2; a weak D match, TRBD1 (6 bases). The ends were cut back, 1 base at V and 5 bases at J, with 16 bases in the middle. The CDR3 is 17 residues long. In germline, CDR1 is KGHDR, CDR2 SFDVKD. CDR3 nucleotide sequence: TGTGCCACCAGTGATTTATCGCAGGGGTCGTATACCGGGGAGCTGTTTTTT. Its protein is CATSDLSQGSYTGELFF.

The chain recombines TRBV18 with TRBJ2-5, with TRBD2 identical over 14 bases. Trimming removed 0 bases from V and 5 bases from J; junction bases left unmatched: 2. The germline V gene has CDR1 KGHSH and CDR2 LQKENI. CDR3 length: 16 amino acids. CDR3 sequence (DNA): TGTGCCAGCTCACCACCGGGACTAGCGGGAGTTGAGACCCAGTACTTC. Protein sequence: CASSPPGLAGVETQYF.

This sequence joins TRBV9 and TRBJ2-1, with D perhaps TRBD2 (6 bases). The CDR3 is 15 amino acids. Per germline, CDR1 SGDLS and CDR2 YYNGEE. The ends were cut back, 4 bases at V and 0 bases at J, with 11 bases in the middle. CDR3 residues: CASSFSGVSYNEQFF. The CDR3 DNA reads TGTGCCAGCAGCTTCTCGGGGGTCTCCTACAATGAGCAGTTCTTC.

The chain carries TRBV30 and TRBJ2-5; 8 bases match TRBD2. Germline loops: CDR1 GTSNPN, CDR2 SVGIG (reference sequence). The CDR3 has 13 residues. Trimming took 1 base from V and 6 from J; bases not matched to a gene: 4. DNA for the CDR3: TGTGCCTGGAGTGCGGGGGGGCCGCAGACCCAGTACTTC. It encodes CAWSAGGPQTQYF.

The chain employs TRBV14 and TRBJ1-2; 7 nucleotides align to TRBD1. V trimming: 4 bases; J trimming: 4 bases; junction bases outside the gene matches: 9. The CDR3 contains 15 residues. Germline loops: CDR1 SGHDN, CDR2 FVKESK. The CDR3 sequence: CASSRGTAGLYGYTF. In DNA, the CDR3 is TGTGCCAGCAGCCGCGGGACAGCCGGGCTCTATGGCTACACCTTC.

The chain joins TRBV6-5 to TRBJ1-5; 7 positions match TRBD1. CDR3 length: 14 amino acids. J was trimmed by 3 bases and V by 6 bases; bases with no gene match: 5. Germline V gene sequence: CDR1 MNHEY, CDR2 SVGAGI. The CDR3 DNA reads TGTGCCAGCAGGATGACAGGGTCCAATCAGCCCCAGCATTTT. Encoded protein: CASRMTGSNQPQHF.

The chain links TRBV5-1 to TRBJ2-2, with 11 positions matching TRBD2. V shed 7 bases, J shed 3 bases, and the junction held 5 bases outside the gene matches. Germline-derived CDR1 and CDR2 are SGHRS and YFSETQ. The CDR3 sequence is 15 residues long. The CDR3 sequence is CASSGTSGYTGELFF. CDR3 coding DNA: TGCGCCAGCTCCGGGACTAGCGGCTACACCGGGGAGCTGTTTTTT.

The CDR3 DNA reads as TGTGCCAGCAGCCGGGGACTAGCGGGGTACGAGCAGTACTTC. It encodes CASSRGLAGYEQYF. The chain carries TRBV7-2 and TRBJ2-7; 13 nucleotides align to TRBD2. The germline gives CDR1 SGHTA, CDR2 FQGNSA. V shed 5 bases and J 4 bases; nucleotides not matched to a gene: 2. The CDR3 totals 14 residues.

This chain connects TRBV7-8 to TRBJ1-3; a possible D gene is TRBD1 (5 bases). Germline assignment: CDR1 SGHVS and CDR2 FQNEAQ. Trimming left V 7 bases short and J 2 bases short, with 12 bases between. CDR3 length equals 14 residues. The CDR3, as DNA: TGTGCCAGCAATTCCGGGACTCCTGGAAACACCATATATTTT. Its protein product is CASNSGTPGNTIYF.

This CDR3 reads CASSQDRAGNSPLHF. The CDR3 DNA is TGTGCCAGCAGTCAGGACAGGGCGGGAAATTCACCCCTCCACTTT. The rearrangement uses TRBV2 and TRBJ1-6; 8 bases agree with TRBD1. This CDR3 is 15 amino acids long. Germline CDR1 is SNHLY and CDR2 is FYNNEI. With V trimmed by 5 bases and J by 7 bases, 7 bases remained unmatched.